Reported below is one T cell receptor (beta chain). Antigen unknown. The sample belongs to a study of early T cells in non-severe SARS-CoV-2 infection. The wider study: Sequenced material consisted of bulk RNA (from unsorted whole blood), and chains were unpaired. Study results and caveats: A preference for anti-spike CD8 responses marked VDJdb matching, which missed private and CD4 specificities.

This CDR3 is 13 amino acids long. The ends were cut back, 8 bases at V and 6 bases at J, with 14 bases in the middle. Attachment of unique molecular identifiers was made to individual cDNA molecules. TCRdb passed the 5' RACE reads through MiXCR, listing each CDR3 protein once. The repertoire has 65,000 to 95,000 distinct CDR3 sequences, more than 13% of them found once; the top ten carry 9.5% to 13%. Sequencing was performed on whole blood. This receptor was taken from an adult who was a healthcare worker with PCR-confirmed SARS-CoV-2 infection or an uninfected control (not recorded which). The chain recombines TRBV12-3 or TRBV12-4 with TRBJ2-1; perhaps TRBD1 as D (5 bases). This CDR3 reads CASSFNTGNEQFF. For the CDR3, the DNA is TGTGCCAGCTCCTTTAATACAGGCAATGAGCAGTTCTTC.